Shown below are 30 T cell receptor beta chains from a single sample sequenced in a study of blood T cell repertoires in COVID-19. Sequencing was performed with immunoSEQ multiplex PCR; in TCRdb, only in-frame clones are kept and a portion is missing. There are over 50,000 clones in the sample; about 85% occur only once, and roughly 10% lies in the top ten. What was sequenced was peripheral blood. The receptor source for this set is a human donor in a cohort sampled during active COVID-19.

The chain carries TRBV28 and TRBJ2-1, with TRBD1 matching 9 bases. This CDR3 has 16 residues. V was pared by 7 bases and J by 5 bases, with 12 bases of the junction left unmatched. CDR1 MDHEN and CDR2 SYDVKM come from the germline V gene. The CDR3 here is CASIFSSGTGNNEQFF. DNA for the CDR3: TGTGCCAGCATTTTTTCCAGCGGGACAGGGAACAATGAGCAGTTCTTC.

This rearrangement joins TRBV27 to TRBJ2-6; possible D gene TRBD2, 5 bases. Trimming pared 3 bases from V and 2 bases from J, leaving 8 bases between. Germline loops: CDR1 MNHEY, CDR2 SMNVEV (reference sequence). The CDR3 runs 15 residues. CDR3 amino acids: CASSLGVPGANVLTF. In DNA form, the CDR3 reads TGTGCCAGCAGTTTGGGAGTACCTGGGGCCAACGTCCTGACTTTC. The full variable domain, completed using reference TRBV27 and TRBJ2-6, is EAQVTQNPRYLITVTGKKLTVTCSQNMNHEYMSWYRQDPGLGLRQIYYSMNVEVTDKGDVPEGYKVSRKEKRNFPLILESPSPNQTSLYFCASSLGVPGANVLTFGAGSRLTVL.

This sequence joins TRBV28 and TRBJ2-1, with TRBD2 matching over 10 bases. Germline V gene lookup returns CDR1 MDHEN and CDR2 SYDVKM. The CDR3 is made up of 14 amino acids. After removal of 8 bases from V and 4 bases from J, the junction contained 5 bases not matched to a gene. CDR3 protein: CASWTSGLYNEQFF. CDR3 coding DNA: TGTGCCAGCTGGACTAGCGGATTATACAATGAGCAGTTCTTC.

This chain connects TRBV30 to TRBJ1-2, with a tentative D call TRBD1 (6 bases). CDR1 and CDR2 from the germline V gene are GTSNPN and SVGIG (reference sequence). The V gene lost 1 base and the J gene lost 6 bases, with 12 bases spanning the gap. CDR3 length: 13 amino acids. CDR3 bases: TGTGCCTGGAGTGCAGGGGTGGGCAATGGCTACACCTTC. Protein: CAWSAGVGNGYTF.

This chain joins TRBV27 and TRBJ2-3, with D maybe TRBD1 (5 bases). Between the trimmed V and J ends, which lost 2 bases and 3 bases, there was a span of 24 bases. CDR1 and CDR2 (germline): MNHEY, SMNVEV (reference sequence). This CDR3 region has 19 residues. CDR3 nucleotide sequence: TGTGCCAGCAGTTTAGTGGGGCACCACTGGATGGTTACGACAGATACGCAGTATTTT. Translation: CASSLVGHHWMVTTDTQYF.

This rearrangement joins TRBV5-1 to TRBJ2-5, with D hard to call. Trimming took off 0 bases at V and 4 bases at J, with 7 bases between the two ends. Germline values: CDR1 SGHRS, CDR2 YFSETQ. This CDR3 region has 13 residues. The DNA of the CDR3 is TGCGCCAGCAGCTTGGGGCAGGTAGAGACCCAGTACTTC. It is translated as CASSLGQVETQYF. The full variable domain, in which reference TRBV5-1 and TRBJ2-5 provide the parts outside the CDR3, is KAGVTQTPRYLIKTRGQQVTLSCSPISGHRSVSWYQQTPGQGLQFLFEYFSETQRNKGNFPGRFSGRQFSNSRSEMNVSTLELGDSALYLCASSLGQVETQYFGPGTRLLVL.

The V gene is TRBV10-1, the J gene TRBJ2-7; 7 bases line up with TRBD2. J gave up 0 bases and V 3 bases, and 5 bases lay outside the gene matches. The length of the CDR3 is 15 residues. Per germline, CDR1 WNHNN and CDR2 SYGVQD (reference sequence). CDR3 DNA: TGCGCCAGCAGTGACCTAGCGGAGGGCTCCTACGAGCAGTACTTC. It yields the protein CASSDLAEGSYEQYF.

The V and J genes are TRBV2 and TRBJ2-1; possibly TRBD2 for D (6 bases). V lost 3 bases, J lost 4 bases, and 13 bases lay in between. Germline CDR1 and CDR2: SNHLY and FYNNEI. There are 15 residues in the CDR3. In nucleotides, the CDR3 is TGTGCCAGCAGTGAGAGGCTAGCGACATACAATGAGCAGTTCTTC. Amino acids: CASSERLATYNEQFF. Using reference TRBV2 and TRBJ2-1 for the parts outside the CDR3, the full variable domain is EPEVTQTPSHQVTQMGQEVILRCVPISNHLYFYWYRQILGQKVEFLVSFYNNEISEKSEIFDDQFSVERPDGSNFTLKIRSTKLEDSAMYFCASSERLATYNEQFFGPGTRLTVL.

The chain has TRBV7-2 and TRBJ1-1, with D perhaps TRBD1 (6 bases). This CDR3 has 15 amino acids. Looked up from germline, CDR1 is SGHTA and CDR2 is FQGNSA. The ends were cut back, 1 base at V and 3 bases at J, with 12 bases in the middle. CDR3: CASSLVGGLYTEAFF. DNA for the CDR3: TGTGCCAGCAGCTTAGTAGGGGGATTGTACACTGAAGCTTTCTTT.

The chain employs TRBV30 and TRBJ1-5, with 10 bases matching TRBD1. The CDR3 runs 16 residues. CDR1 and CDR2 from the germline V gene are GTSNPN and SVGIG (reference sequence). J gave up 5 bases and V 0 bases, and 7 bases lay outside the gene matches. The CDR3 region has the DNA TGTGCCTGGAGTGTGTCCGGGACAGGGGTCTATCAGCCCCAGCATTTT. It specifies CAWSVSGTGVYQPQHF.

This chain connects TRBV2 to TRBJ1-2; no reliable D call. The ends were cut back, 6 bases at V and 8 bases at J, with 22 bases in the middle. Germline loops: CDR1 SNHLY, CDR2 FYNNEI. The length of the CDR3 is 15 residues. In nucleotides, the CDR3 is TGTGCCAGCAGACCGGCCGGGGTAAGGGTGAAGGGCTACACCTTC. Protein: CASRPAGVRVKGYTF. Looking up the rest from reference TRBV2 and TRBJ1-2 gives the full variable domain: EPEVTQTPSHQVTQMGQEVILRCVPISNHLYFYWYRQILGQKVEFLVSFYNNEISEKSEIFDDQFSVERPDGSNFTLKIRSTKLEDSAMYFCASRPAGVRVKGYTFGSGTRLTVV.

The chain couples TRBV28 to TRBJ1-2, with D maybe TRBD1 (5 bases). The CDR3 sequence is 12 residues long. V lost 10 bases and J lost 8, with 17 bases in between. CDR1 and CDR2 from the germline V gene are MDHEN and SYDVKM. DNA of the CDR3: TGTGCCATTCGGTGGGGGGGAAAGGGCTACACCTTC. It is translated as CAIRWGGKGYTF.

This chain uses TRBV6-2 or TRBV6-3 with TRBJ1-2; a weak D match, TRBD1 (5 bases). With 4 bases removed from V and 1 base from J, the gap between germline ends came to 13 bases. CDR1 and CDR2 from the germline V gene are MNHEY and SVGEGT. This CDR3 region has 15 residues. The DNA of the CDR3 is TGTGCCAGCAGTTTGGGGGACTTCTATAACTATGGCTACACCTTC. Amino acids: CASSLGDFYNYGYTF.

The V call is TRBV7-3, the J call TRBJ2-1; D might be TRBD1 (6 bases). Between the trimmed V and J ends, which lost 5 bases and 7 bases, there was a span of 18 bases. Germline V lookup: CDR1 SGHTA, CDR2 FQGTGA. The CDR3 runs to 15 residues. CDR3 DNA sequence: TGTGCCAGCAGCGTGACAGGTACAGGGCCAAATGAGCAGTTCTTC. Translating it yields CASSVTGTGPNEQFF.

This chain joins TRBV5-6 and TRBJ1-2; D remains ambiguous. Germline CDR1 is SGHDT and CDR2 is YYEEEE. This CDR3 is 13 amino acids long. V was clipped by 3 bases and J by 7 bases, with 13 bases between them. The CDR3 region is CASSYAGSGGYTF. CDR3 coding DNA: TGTGCCAGCAGCTACGCGGGCTCGGGTGGCTACACCTTC. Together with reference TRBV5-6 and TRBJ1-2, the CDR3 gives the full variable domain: DAGVTQSPTHLIKTRGQQVTLRCSPKSGHDTVSWYQQALGQGPQFIFQYYEEEERQRGNFPDRFSGHQFPNYSSELNVNALLLGDSALYLCASSYAGSGGYTFGSGTRLTVV.

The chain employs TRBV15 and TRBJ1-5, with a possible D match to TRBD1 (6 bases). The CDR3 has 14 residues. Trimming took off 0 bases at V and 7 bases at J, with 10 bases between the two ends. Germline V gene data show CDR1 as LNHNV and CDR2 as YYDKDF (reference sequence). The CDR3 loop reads CATSRDEGDQPQHF. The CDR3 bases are TGTGCCACCAGCAGAGATGAGGGGGACCAGCCCCAGCATTTT. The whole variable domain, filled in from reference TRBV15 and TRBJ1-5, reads DAMVIQNPRYQVTQFGKPVTLSCSQTLNHNVMYWYQQKSSQAPKLLFHYYDKDFNNEADTPDNFQSRRPNTSFCFLDIRSPGLGDTAMYLCATSRDEGDQPQHFGDGTRLSIL.

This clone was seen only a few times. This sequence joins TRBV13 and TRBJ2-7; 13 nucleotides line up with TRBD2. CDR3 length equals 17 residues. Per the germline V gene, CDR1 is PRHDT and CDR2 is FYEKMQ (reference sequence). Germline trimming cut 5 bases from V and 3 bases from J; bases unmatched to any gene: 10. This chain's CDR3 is CASSHLRLAGGDYEQYF. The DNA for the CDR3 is TGTGCCAGCAGCCACCTCCGACTAGCGGGAGGTGACTACGAGCAGTACTTC.

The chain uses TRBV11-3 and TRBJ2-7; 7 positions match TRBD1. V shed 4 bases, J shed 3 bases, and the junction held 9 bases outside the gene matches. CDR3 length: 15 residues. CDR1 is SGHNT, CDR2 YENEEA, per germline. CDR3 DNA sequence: TGTGCCAGCAGCTCAGCGACAGGGTCGATCTACGAGCAGTACTTC. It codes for CASSSATGSIYEQYF. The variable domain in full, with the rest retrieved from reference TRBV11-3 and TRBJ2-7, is EAGVVQSPRYKIIEKKQPVAFWCNPISGHNTLYWYLQNLGQGPELLIRYENEEAVDDSQLPKDRFSAERLKGVDSTLKIQPAELGDSAVYLCASSSATGSIYEQYFGPGTRLTVT.

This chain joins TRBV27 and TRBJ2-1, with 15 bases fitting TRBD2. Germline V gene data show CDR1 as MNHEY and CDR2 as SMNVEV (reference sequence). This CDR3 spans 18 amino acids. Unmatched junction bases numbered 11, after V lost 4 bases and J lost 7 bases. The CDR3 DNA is TGTGCCAGCAGTTCCTCTCCATCCGGGACTAGCGGGAGGAATGAGCAGTTCTTC. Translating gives CASSSSPSGTSGRNEQFF.

CDR3 nucleotides: TGTGCCAGTAGTATGGGACAGGGGTGGACTGAAGCTTTCTTT. It encodes CASSMGQGWTEAFF. This chain uses TRBV19 with TRBJ1-1; TRBD1 matches at 10 bases. V trimming: 3 bases; J trimming: 5 bases; junction bases outside the gene matches: 3. Germline CDR1 reads LNHDA; CDR2 reads SQIVND (reference sequence). CDR3 length equals 14 residues.

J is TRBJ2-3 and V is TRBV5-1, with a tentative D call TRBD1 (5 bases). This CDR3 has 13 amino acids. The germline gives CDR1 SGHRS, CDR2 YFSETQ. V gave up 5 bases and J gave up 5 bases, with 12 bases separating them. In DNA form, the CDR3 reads TGCGCCAGCAGTACCCAGGGTGGAGATACGCAGTATTTT. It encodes CASSTQGGDTQYF. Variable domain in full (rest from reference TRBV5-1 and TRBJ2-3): KAGVTQTPRYLIKTRGQQVTLSCSPISGHRSVSWYQQTPGQGLQFLFEYFSETQRNKGNFPGRFSGRQFSNSRSEMNVSTLELGDSALYLCASSTQGGDTQYFGPGTRLTVL.

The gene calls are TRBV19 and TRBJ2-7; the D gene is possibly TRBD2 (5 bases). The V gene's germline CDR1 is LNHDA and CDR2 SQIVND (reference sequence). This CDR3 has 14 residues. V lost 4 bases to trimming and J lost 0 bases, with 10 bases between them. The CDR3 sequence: CASSSGLLSYEQYF. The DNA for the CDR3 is TGTGCCAGTAGTAGCGGACTCCTCTCCTACGAGCAGTACTTC.

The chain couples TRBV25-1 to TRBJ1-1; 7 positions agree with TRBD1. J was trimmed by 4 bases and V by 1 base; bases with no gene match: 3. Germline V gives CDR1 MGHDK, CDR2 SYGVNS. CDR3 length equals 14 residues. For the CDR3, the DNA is TGTGCCAGCAGTGAATGGAAGGGGGCCACTGAAGCTTTCTTT. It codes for CASSEWKGATEAFF. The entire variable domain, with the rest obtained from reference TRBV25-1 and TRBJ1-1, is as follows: EADIYQTPRYLVIGTGKKITLECSQTMGHDKMYWYQQDPGMELHLIHYSYGVNSTEKGDLSSESTVSRIRTEHFPLTLESARPSHTSQYLCASSEWKGATEAFFGQGTRLTVV.

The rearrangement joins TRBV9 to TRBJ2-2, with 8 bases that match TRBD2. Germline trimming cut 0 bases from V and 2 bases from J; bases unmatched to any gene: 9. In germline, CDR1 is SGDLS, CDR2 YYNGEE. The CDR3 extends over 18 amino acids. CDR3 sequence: CASSVVEREIPNTGELFF. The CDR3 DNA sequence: TGTGCCAGCAGCGTAGTGGAGCGGGAGATCCCCAACACCGGGGAGCTGTTTTTT.

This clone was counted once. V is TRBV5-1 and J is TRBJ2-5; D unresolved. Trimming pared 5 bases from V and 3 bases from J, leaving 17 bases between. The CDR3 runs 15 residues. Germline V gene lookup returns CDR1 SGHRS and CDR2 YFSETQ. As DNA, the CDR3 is TGCGCCAGCAGTTGGAGTAAAATCAGCGAAGAGACCCAGTACTTC. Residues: CASSWSKISEETQYF.

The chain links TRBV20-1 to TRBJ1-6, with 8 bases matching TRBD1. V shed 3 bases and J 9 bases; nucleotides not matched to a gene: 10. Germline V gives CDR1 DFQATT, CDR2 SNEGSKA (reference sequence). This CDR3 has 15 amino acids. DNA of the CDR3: TGCAGTGCTAGTCTCGCCGGGACAGGAGGTTCACCCCTCCACTTT. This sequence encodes CSASLAGTGGSPLHF.

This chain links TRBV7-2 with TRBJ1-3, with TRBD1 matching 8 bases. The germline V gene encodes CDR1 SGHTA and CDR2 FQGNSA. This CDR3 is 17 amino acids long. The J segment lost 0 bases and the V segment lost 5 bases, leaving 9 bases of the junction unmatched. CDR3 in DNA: TGTGCCAGCAGCCCCGACAGGGGCCGTAGCTCTGGAAACACCATATATTTT. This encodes CASSPDRGRSSGNTIYF.

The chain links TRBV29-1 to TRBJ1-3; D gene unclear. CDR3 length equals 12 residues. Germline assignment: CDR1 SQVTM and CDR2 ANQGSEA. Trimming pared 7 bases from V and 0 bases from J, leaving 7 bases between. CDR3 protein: CSGRNSGNTIYF. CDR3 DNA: TGCAGCGGCAGGAACTCTGGAAACACCATATATTTT.

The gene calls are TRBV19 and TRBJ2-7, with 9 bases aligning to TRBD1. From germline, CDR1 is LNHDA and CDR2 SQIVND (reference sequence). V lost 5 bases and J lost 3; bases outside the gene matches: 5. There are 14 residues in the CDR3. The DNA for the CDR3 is TGTGCCAGTAGTCGTCGGGACAGGGACTACGAGCAGTACTTC. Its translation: CASSRRDRDYEQYF. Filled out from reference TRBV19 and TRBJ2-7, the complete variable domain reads DGGITQSPKYLFRKEGQNVTLSCEQNLNHDAMYWYRQDPGQGLRLIYYSQIVNDFQKGDIAEGYSVSREKKESFPLTVTSAQKNPTAFYLCASSRRDRDYEQYFGPGTRLTVT.

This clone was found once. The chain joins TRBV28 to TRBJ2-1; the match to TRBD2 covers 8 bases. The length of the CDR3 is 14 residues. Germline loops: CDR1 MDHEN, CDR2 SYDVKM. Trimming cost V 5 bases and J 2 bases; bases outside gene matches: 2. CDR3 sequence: CASSPGLAYNEQFF. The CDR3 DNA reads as TGTGCCAGCAGTCCGGGACTAGCCTACAATGAGCAGTTCTTC.